This T cell receptor beta chain was captured in a study of blood T cells in healthy people across ages. The study, taken as a whole, reports: The authors considered diversity estimates from one million T cells to be underestimates. A roughly linear age-dependent decrease characterized TCR beta diversity per million T cells. Naive T cell percentage strongly correlated with TCR beta diversity.

Using a J-beta primer mix together with a sample-barcoded 5' primer, a second PCR was run for roughly 7 to 11 cycles. Every molecule of cDNA carried a tag from a template-switch adaptor with 12 random nucleotides. TCRdb used MiXCR to reprocess the 5' RACE reads, holding one entry per CDR3 protein. The sample records under 2 million distinct CDR3 sequences, roughly 32% being singletons. CDR1 is ENHRY, CDR2 SYGVKD, per germline. The V end was cut by 2 bases, the J end by 5 bases, with 20 bases between. The CDR3 sequence is 17 residues long. As to this clonotype: What it binds is unknown.

Sequencing was carried out using blood. This receptor was obtained from a woman in her 30s in good health. The chain recombines TRBV10-3 with TRBJ2-3; D uncertain. The CDR3 sequence is CAISEGFSRNVKDTQYF. The CDR3 bases are TGTGCCATCAGTGAGGGGTTTAGCAGGAACGTTAAAGATACGCAGTATTTT.